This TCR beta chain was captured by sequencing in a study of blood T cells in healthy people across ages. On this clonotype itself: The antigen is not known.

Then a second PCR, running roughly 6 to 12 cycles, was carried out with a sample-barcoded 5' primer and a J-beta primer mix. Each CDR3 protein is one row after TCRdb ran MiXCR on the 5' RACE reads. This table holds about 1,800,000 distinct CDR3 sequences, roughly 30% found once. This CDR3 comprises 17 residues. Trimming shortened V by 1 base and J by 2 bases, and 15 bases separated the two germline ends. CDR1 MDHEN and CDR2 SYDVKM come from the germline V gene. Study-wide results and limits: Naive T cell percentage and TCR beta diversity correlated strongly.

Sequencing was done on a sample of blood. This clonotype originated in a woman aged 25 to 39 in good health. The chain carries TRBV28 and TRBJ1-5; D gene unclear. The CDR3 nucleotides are TGTGCCAGCAGTTTATACGTAGGGAGGGATGGCAATCAGCCCCAGCATTTT. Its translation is CASSLYVGRDGNQPQHF.